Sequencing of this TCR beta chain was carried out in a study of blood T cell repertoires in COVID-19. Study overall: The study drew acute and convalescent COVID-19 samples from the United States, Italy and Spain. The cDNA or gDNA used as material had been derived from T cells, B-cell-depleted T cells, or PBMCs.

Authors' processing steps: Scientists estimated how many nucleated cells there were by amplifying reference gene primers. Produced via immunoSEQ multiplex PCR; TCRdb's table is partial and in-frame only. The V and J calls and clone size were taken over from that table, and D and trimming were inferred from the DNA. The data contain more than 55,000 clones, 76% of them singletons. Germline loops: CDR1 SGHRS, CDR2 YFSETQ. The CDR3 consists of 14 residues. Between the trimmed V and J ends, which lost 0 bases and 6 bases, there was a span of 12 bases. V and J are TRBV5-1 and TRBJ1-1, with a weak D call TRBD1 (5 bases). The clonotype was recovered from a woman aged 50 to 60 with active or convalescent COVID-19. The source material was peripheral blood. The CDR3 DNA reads TGCGCCAGCAGCTTGGGTATGCCGGGGGCTGAAGCTTTCTTT. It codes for CASSLGMPGAEAFF.